The subject of this entry is one T cell receptor beta chain. Its matching antigen is unknown. The data belong to a study of OX40 agonist ivuxolimab in advanced cancers. On the study more broadly: Patients were dosed with the agonistic anti-OX40 (CD134) antibody ivuxolimab. Allowance was made for prior anti-PD-1, anti-PD-L1 or anti-CTLA-4 therapy, and about 44% had some.

Prior autoimmune disease or systemic immunosuppression barred patients. Generated by immunoSEQ multiplex PCR, the TCRdb table keeps only in-frame clones and is missing some. The table lists approximately 87,000 clones, roughly 88% of them singletons. Notes on the study in general: The authors also found low normalized T-cell clonal expansion in some nonresponders.

This CDR3 is built from 16 residues. Looked up from germline, CDR1 is WNHNN and CDR2 is SYGVQD (reference sequence). With 8 bases clipped from V and 2 bases from J, the junction kept 7 bases outside the gene matches. Specimen: CD4+ or CD8+ T cells sorted from blood, collected in a trial of the OX40 agonist ivuxolimab. The chain combines TRBV10-1 with TRBJ2-6; 9 nucleotides match TRBD1. This sequence was found in an adult with an advanced solid tumor such as melanoma, head and neck, liver or kidney cancer. The CDR3 DNA sequence: TGCGCCAGCCCTGGGACAGGGCTTACTGGGGCCAACGTCCTGACTTTC. Translated, it gives CASPGTGLTGANVLTF.